This T cell receptor beta chain was profiled in a study of T cells in Graves' hyperthyroidism and ophthalmopathy. Study-wide points: Researchers found most expanded thyroid clonotypes above 0.001 in blood as well.

Graves' hyperthyroidism is called stable when ophthalmopathy does not progress within 18 months. Reasons for excluding patients were uncontrolled infection, other autoimmune disease, pregnancy or lactation. V shed 6 bases and J shed 8 bases, with 16 bases lying between them. The CDR3 contains 13 residues. This clonotype was recorded at least ten times. Its antigen is not known. It was RNA transcripts that yielded the amplified TCR beta CDR3 regions. An initial round of RT-PCR targeting the TCR CDR3 relied on the HTBI primer set. MiXCR, run by TCRdb on the multiplex PCR reads, gives a single entry per CDR3 protein. The sample includes some 360,000 distinct CDR3 sequences, 11% to 15% of them seen just once.

The TCR comes from a woman in her sixties or seventies with Graves' hyperthyroidism. This chain joins TRBV12-3 or TRBV12-4 and TRBJ1-1; tentative D call: TRBD1 (6 bases). The sample consisted of blood. The CDR3 region has the DNA TGTGCCAGCAGCATTTATACCGGGACAGAAGCTTTCTTT. It encodes CASSIYTGTEAFF.